This T cell receptor (beta chain) was captured in a study of blood T cells in healthy people across ages. For the second PCR, which ran for about 7 to 12 cycles, a sample-barcoded 5' primer and a J-beta primer mix were used. Every single cDNA molecule received a tag from a template-switch adaptor with 12 random nucleotides. From the 5' RACE reads, TCRdb called clonotypes with MiXCR, one entry per CDR3 protein. The sample lists fewer than 600,000 distinct CDR3 sequences, about 25% seen once, with roughly 3.5% in the top ten. CDR1 ENHRY and CDR2 SYGVKD come from the germline V gene. This CDR3 region has 16 residues. The germline V and J ends were trimmed by 4 bases and 7 bases, with 21 bases remaining between them. This same sample was also part of a study on T cells of mothers and their children. This second study says: T cell clones that were persistent and microchimeric went undetected.

The chain carries TRBV10-3 and TRBJ2-3, with a weak D call TRBD2 (6 bases). The sequence was collected from a boy younger than 10 in good health. The sequenced material came from blood. The CDR3 coding sequence is TGTGCCATCAGTGGGCAAACTAGCAGGAGTGGGTATACGCAGTATTTT. It is translated as CAISGQTSRSGYTQYF.